This TCR beta chain was captured by sequencing in a study of blood T cell repertoires in COVID-19. Across the whole study: Acute and convalescent COVID-19 specimens originated in the United States, Italy and Spain. T cells, B-cell-depleted T cells, or PBMCs provided the cDNA or gDNA that served as material.

In the original processing: Nucleated cell number was recorded as an estimate derived from reference gene primer amplification. Only in-frame clones appear in the TCRdb table, and some are missing; sequencing was by immunoSEQ multiplex PCR. That table gives V, J and clone size, and the DNA gave D and trimming. Among roughly 250,000 clones listed, approximately 80% were seen once. The sequence derives from a woman older than 75 with acute or convalescent COVID-19. Sequencing used peripheral blood.

The CDR3 spells CASSFLDRGRSYEQYF. The CDR3 DNA is TGTGCCAGCAGCTTCCTTGACAGGGGCCGTTCCTACGAGCAGTACTTC. The chain links TRBV5-6 to TRBJ2-7, with 8 bases that match TRBD1. The germline gives CDR1 SGHDT, CDR2 YYEEEE. The V and J ends lost 2 bases and 1 base, in that order; junction bases with no gene match: 8. The CDR3 is made up of 16 amino acids.